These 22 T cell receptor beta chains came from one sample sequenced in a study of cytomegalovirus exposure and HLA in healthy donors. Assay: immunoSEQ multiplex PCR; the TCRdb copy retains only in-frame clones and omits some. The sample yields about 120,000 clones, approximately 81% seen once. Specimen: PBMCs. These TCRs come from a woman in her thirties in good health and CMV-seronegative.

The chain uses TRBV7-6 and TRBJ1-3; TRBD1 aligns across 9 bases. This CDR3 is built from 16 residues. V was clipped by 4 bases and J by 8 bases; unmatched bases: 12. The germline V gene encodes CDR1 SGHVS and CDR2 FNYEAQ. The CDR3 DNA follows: TGTGCCAGCAGCTCGGACAGGGGTTCGATAGGACACACCATATATTTT. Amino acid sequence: CASSSDRGSIGHTIYF.

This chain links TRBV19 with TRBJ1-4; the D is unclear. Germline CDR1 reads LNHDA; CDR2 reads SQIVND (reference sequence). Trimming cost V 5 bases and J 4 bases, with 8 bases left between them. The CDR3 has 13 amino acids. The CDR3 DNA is TGTGCCAGTAGTCGAGCCGTTAATGAAAAACTGTTTTTT. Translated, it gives CASSRAVNEKLFF.

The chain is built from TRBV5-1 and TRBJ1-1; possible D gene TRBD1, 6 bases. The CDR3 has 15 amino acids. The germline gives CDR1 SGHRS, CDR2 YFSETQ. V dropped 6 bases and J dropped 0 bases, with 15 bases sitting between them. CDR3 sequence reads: CASKAGDRLNTEAFF. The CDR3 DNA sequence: TGCGCCAGCAAGGCGGGCGACAGGTTGAACACTGAAGCTTTCTTT. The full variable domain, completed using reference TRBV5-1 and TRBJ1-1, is KAGVTQTPRYLIKTRGQQVTLSCSPISGHRSVSWYQQTPGQGLQFLFEYFSETQRNKGNFPGRFSGRQFSNSRSEMNVSTLELGDSALYLCASKAGDRLNTEAFFGQGTRLTVV.

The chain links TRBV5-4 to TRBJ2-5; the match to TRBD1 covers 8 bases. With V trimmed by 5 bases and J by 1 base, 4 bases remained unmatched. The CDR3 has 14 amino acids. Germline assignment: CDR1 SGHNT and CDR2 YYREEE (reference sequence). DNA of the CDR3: TGTGCCAGCAGTTTTGACAGGGGCCAAGAGACCCAGTACTTC. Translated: CASSFDRGQETQYF.

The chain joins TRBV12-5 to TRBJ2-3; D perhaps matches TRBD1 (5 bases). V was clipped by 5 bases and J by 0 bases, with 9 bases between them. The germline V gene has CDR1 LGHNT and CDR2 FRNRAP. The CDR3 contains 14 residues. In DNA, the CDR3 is TGTGCTAGTGGTCCTGGACAAAGCACAGATACGCAGTATTTT. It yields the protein CASGPGQSTDTQYF.

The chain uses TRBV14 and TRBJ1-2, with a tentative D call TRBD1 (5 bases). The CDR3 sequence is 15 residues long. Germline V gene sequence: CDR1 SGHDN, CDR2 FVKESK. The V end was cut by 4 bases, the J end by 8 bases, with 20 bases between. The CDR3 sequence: CASSPRRGRYMGYTF. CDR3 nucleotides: TGTGCCAGCAGCCCTAGAAGGGGAAGGTACATGGGCTACACCTTC.

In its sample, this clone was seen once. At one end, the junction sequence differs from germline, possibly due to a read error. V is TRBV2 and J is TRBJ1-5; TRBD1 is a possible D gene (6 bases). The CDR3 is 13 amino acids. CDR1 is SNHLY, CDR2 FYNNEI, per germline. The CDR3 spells CTSSSDGGRPQHF. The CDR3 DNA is TGTACCAGCAGTTCAGACGGGGGGCGACCCCAGCATTTT.

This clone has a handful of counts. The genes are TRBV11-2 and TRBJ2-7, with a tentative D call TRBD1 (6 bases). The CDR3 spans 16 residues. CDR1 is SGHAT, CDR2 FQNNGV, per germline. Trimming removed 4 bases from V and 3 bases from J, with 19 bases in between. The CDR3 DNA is TGTGCCAGCAGCTCCCTACATCCGGGACAAAGCTACGAGCAGTACTTC. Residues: CASSSLHPGQSYEQYF.

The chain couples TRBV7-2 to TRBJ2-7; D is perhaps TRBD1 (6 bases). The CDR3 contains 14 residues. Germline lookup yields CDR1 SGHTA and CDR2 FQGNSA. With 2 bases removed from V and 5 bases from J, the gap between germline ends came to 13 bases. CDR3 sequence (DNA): TGTGCCAGCAGCTTACTTTCAGGGGCGGACGAGCAGTACTTC. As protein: CASSLLSGADEQYF.

The CDR3: CATTPGLAGGPYNEQFF. CDR3 nucleotides: TGTGCCACTACACCGGGACTAGCGGGGGGACCTTACAATGAGCAGTTCTTC. The rearrangement links TRBV19 to TRBJ2-1; 15 bases agree with TRBD2. This CDR3 has 17 residues. In germline, CDR1 is LNHDA, CDR2 SQIVND (reference sequence). The V and J ends lost 10 bases and 4 bases, in that order; junction bases with no gene match: 11.

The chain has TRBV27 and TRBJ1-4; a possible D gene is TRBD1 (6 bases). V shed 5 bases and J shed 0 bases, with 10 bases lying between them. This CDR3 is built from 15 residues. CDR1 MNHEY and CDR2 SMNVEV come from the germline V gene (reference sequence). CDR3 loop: CASSKQGTTNEKLFF. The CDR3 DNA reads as TGTGCCAGCAGTAAACAGGGAACAACTAATGAAAAACTGTTTTTT.

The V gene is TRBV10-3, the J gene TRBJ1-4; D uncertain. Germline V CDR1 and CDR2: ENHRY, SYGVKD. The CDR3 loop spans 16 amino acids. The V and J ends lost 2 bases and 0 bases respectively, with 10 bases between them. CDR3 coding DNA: TGTGCCATCAGTGAGACCGAGGCTGCAACTAATGAAAAACTGTTTTTT. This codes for CAISETEAATNEKLFF.

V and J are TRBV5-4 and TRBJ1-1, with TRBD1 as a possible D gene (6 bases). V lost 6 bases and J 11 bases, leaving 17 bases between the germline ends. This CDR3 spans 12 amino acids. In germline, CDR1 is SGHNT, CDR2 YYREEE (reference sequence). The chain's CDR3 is CASTGGQGGAFF. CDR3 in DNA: TGTGCCAGCACCGGGGGGCAGGGAGGGGCTTTCTTT.

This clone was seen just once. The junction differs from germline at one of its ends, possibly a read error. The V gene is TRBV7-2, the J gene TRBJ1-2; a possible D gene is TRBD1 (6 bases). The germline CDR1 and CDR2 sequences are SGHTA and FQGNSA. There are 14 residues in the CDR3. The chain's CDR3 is CASSLGGPRWGYTF. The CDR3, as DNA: TGTGCCAGCAGTTTAGGGGGGCCTAGGTGGGGCTACACCTTC. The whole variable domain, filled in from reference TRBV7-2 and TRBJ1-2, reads GAGVSQSPSNKVTEKGKDVELRCDPISGHTALYWYRQSLGQGLEFLIYFQGNSAPDKSGLPSDRFSAERTGGSVSTLTIQRTQQEDSAVYLCASSLGGPRWGYTFGSGTRLTVV.

As DNA, the CDR3 is TGTGCCAGCAGCTTGGACAGACCCGCAACTAATGAAAAACTGTTTTTT. Translated: CASSLDRPATNEKLFF. This rearrangement joins TRBV5-4 to TRBJ1-4; D unresolved. V dropped 0 bases and J dropped 0 bases, with 9 bases sitting between them. CDR1 SGHNT and CDR2 YYREEE come from the germline V gene (reference sequence). This CDR3 region has 16 residues.

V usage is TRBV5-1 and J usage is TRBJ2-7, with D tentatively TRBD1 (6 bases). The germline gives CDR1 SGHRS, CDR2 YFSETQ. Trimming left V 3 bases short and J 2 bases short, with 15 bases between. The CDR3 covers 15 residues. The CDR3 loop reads CASSSQTGSAYEQYF. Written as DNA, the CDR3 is TGCGCCAGCAGCTCCCAGACAGGCTCGGCCTACGAGCAGTACTTC.

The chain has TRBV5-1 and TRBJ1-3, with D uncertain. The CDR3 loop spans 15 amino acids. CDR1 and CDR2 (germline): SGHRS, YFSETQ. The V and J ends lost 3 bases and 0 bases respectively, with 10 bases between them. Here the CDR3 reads CASSSSGSSGNTIYF. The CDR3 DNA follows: TGCGCCAGCAGCTCTTCGGGAAGCTCTGGAAACACCATATATTTT.

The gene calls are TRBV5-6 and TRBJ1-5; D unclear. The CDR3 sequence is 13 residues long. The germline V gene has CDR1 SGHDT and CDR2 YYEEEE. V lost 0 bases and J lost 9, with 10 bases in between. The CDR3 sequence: CASSLGGDGPQHF. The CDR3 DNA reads TGTGCCAGCAGCTTGGGCGGTGACGGGCCCCAGCATTTT.

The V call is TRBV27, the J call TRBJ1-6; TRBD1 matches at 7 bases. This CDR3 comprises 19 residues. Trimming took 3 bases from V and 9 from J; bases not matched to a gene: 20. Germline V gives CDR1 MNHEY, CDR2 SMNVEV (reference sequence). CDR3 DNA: TGTGCCAGCAGTTTCGTTAAATTCTTCCGGGACAGTCCCCCTTCACCCCTCCACTTT. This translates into CASSFVKFFRDSPPSPLHF.

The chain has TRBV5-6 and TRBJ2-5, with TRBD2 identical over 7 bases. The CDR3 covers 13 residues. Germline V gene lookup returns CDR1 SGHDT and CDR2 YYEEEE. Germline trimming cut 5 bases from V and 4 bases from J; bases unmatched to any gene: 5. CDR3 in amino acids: CASRVGGVETQYF. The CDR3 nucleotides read TGTGCCAGCAGGGTGGGGGGGGTAGAGACCCAGTACTTC.

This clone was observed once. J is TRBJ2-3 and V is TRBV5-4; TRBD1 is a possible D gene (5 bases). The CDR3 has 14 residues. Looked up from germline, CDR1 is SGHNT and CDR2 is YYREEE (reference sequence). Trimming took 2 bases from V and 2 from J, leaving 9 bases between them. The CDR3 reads CASSFRGPTDTQYF. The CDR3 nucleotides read TGTGCCAGCAGCTTTAGGGGCCCCACAGATACGCAGTATTTT.

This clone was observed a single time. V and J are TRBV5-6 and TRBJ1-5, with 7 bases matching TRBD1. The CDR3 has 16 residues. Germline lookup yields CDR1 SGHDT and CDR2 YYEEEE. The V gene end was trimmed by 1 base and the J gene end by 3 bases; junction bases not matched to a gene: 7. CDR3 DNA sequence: TGTGCCAGCAGCTTGACTAGGGACAGCCCCAATCAGCCCCAGCATTTT. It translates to CASSLTRDSPNQPQHF. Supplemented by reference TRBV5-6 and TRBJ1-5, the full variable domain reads DAGVTQSPTHLIKTRGQQVTLRCSPKSGHDTVSWYQQALGQGPQFIFQYYEEEERQRGNFPDRFSGHQFPNYSSELNVNALLLGDSALYLCASSLTRDSPNQPQHFGDGTRLSIL.